Shown below are 10 T cell receptor beta chains from a single sample sequenced in a study of blood T cell repertoires in COVID-19. Generated by immunoSEQ multiplex PCR, the TCRdb table keeps only in-frame clones and is missing some. The sample has 240,000 or so clones; around 88% are singletons. The sample consisted of PBMCs or T cells enriched from blood (not recorded which). The source of these receptors is a woman aged 45-59 years who had recovered from COVID-19.

The DNA for the CDR3 is TGTGCCAGCAGCTTAGCCAGTTACGAGCAGTACTTC. It translates to CASSLASYEQYF. The genes are TRBV11-2 and TRBJ2-7; D remains unclear. V shed 1 base and J shed 4 bases, with 5 bases lying between them. The CDR3 sequence is 12 residues long. Germline V gene lookup returns CDR1 SGHAT and CDR2 FQNNGV.

The chain recombines TRBV11-2 with TRBJ2-1; 8 bases map to TRBD2. The CDR3 is 15 residues long. The ends lost 2 bases at V and 7 bases at J; junction bases unmatched: 7. Germline assignment: CDR1 SGHAT and CDR2 FQNNGV. The DNA of the CDR3 is TGTGCCAGCAGCTTATTTAGCGGGATTGGGAATGAGCAGTTCTTC. Translated: CASSLFSGIGNEQFF. Based on the CDR3 plus reference TRBV11-2 and TRBJ2-1, the full variable domain is EAGVAQSPRYKIIEKRQSVAFWCNPISGHATLYWYQQILGQGPKLLIQFQNNGVVDDSQLPKDRFSAERLKGVDSTLKIQPAKLEDSAVYLCASSLFSGIGNEQFFGPGTRLTVL.

The gene calls are TRBV29-1 and TRBJ2-2; D perhaps matches TRBD1 (5 bases). This CDR3 contains 12 residues. The V gene lost 1 base and the J gene lost 7 bases, with 7 bases spanning the gap. Germline assignment: CDR1 SQVTM and CDR2 ANQGSEA. CDR3 nucleotide sequence: TGCAGCGTTGAAGTGCAGGGCGGGGAGCTGTTTTTT. Residues: CSVEVQGGELFF.

This chain uses TRBV7-9 with TRBJ1-4; D call uncertain. This CDR3 contains 13 residues. Germline loops: CDR1 SEHNR, CDR2 FQNEAQ (reference sequence). CDR3 sequence: CGTVLATNEKLFF. The CDR3 DNA reads TGTGGCACAGTATTGGCAACTAATGAAAAACTGTTTTTT.

This clone was seen a handful of times. The chain joins TRBV6-5 to TRBJ1-1, with 7 bases fitting TRBD1. The ends lost 7 bases at V and 1 base at J; junction bases unmatched: 9. CDR1 MNHEY and CDR2 SVGAGI come from the germline V gene. The CDR3 consists of 15 residues. The CDR3 spells CASTLGQRANTEAFF. In DNA, the CDR3 is TGTGCCAGCACGTTGGGACAGCGAGCGAACACTGAAGCTTTCTTT.

The chain's CDR3 is CASSRGTGGVETQYF. CDR3 nucleotide sequence: TGCGCCAGCAGCCGCGGGACAGGGGGCGTAGAGACCCAGTACTTC. The chain combines TRBV5-1 with TRBJ2-5; 12 nucleotides agree with TRBD1. There are 15 residues in the CDR3. The trim removed 4 bases at V and 4 bases at J, leaving 5 bases unmatched. Germline-derived CDR1 and CDR2 are SGHRS and YFSETQ.

J is TRBJ2-3 and V is TRBV25-1; a possible D gene is TRBD1 (5 bases). This CDR3 is 15 amino acids long. Per germline, CDR1 MGHDK and CDR2 SYGVNS. V was pared by 1 base and J by 1 base, with 9 bases between. DNA of the CDR3: TGTGCCAGCAGTGAATGGGGCTCCGGCACAGATACGCAGTATTTT. Amino acids: CASSEWGSGTDTQYF. Full variable domain (rest looked up from reference TRBV25-1 and TRBJ2-3): EADIYQTPRYLVIGTGKKITLECSQTMGHDKMYWYQQDPGMELHLIHYSYGVNSTEKGDLSSESTVSRIRTEHFPLTLESARPSHTSQYLCASSEWGSGTDTQYFGPGTRLTVL.

The rearrangement uses TRBV5-4 and TRBJ1-1; D not resolved. The CDR3 has 14 amino acids. V dropped 4 bases and J dropped 1 base, with 11 bases sitting between them. Germline V gene data show CDR1 as SGHNT and CDR2 as YYREEE (reference sequence). The CDR3 region is CASSPGRGNTEAFF. In DNA form, the CDR3 reads TGTGCCAGCAGCCCCGGACGGGGGAACACTGAAGCTTTCTTT.

The chain carries TRBV29-1 and TRBJ1-2; tentative D call: TRBD1 (5 bases). Trimming removed 3 bases from V and 4 bases from J, with 9 bases in between. Looked up from germline, CDR1 is SQVTM and CDR2 is ANQGSEA. This CDR3 region has 12 residues. The CDR3: CSVEGQIYGYTF. The DNA of the CDR3 is TGCAGCGTTGAGGGGCAGATCTATGGCTACACCTTC.

This clone was observed once. The chain uses TRBV29-1 and TRBJ2-2, with a tentative D call TRBD2 (6 bases). CDR3 length equals 13 residues. Germline V lookup: CDR1 SQVTM, CDR2 ANQGSEA. V lost 7 bases, J lost 0 bases, and 9 bases lay in between. DNA of the CDR3: TGCAGCGGGGACTCTACGAACACCGGGGAGCTGTTTTTT. Amino acid sequence: CSGDSTNTGELFF.